This T cell receptor (beta chain) originates from a study of cytomegalovirus exposure and HLA in healthy donors. Study background: The roughly 130 validation repertoires were reported in a later analysis to have been generated on the same platform as the 666 first-cohort repertoires.

Clones were sequenced by immunoSEQ multiplex PCR, and TCRdb holds only the in-frame ones, with some missing. The sample lists about 90,000 clones, roughly 80% occurring once. V shed 1 base and J shed 2 bases, with 18 bases lying between them. Germline V CDR1 and CDR2: SGHAT, FQNNGV. The CDR3 sequence is 17 residues long. To note about this clone: Its target is not known.

The study's findings and limits: Reported results showed that the classifier diagnosed cytomegalovirus status with high specificity and sensitivity.

What was sequenced was PBMCs. J is TRBJ2-7 and V is TRBV11-2; perhaps TRBD2 as D (6 bases). The sequence was obtained from a woman between 18 and 29 years old in good health and CMV-seropositive. The CDR3 protein is CASSLVGGPANAYEQYF. CDR3 in DNA: TGTGCCAGCAGCTTAGTGGGGGGACCGGCCAACGCCTACGAGCAGTACTTC.